These 10 T cell receptor beta chains were all obtained from the same sample, sequenced in a study of blood T cell repertoires in COVID-19. Profiled with immunoSEQ multiplex PCR; TCRdb holds only in-frame clones, not every one. The data hold around 180,000 clones, with about nine tenths observed a single time. The sequencing input was peripheral blood. These receptors were taken from a man between 60 and 75 years old with acute or convalescent COVID-19.

The rearrangement uses TRBV19 and TRBJ2-1; 7 bases agree with TRBD2. Germline CDR1 LNHDA, CDR2 SQIVND (reference sequence). V lost 6 bases to trimming and J lost 5 bases; unmatched junction nucleotides: 10. This CDR3 spans 15 amino acids. The DNA of the CDR3 is TGTGCCAGTAGCCCGAGAGGCGGGGGAAACAATGAGCAGTTCTTC. Translated: CASSPRGGGNNEQFF.

V gene TRBV5-1 combines with J gene TRBJ2-5; D unclear. Per germline, CDR1 SGHRS and CDR2 YFSETQ. V lost 0 bases and J 1 base, leaving 7 bases between the germline ends. This CDR3 is 14 amino acids long. The CDR3 reads CASSLGAAQETQYF. The CDR3 region has the DNA TGCGCCAGCAGCTTGGGGGCAGCCCAAGAGACCCAGTACTTC.

The CDR3 loop reads CASSIVGLAGEVQTQYF. The DNA of the CDR3 is TGTGCCAGTAGTATAGTCGGACTAGCGGGAGAGGTACAGACCCAGTACTTC. V usage is TRBV19 and J usage is TRBJ2-5, with 13 bases that match TRBD2. The CDR3 length is 17 residues. The ends lost 1 base at V and 6 bases at J; junction bases unmatched: 8. CDR1 is LNHDA, CDR2 SQIVND, per germline (reference sequence).

The chain is built from TRBV5-1 and TRBJ2-3, with 7 bases that match TRBD2. The J segment lost 0 bases and the V segment lost 5 bases, leaving 9 bases of the junction unmatched. The V gene's germline CDR1 is SGHRS and CDR2 YFSETQ. The length of the CDR3 is 16 residues. CDR3: CASRRAGTSSTDTQYF. DNA of the CDR3: TGCGCCAGCAGAAGAGCGGGGACCTCTAGCACAGATACGCAGTATTTT.

The chain combines TRBV24-1 with TRBJ2-1; 13 bases agree with TRBD2. Germline V gene sequence: CDR1 KGHDR, CDR2 SFDVKD. CDR3 length: 17 amino acids. V shed 5 bases and J 9 bases; nucleotides not matched to a gene: 12. The CDR3 bases are TGTGCCACCAGTGGGAGGACTAGCGGGAGTTTGGGCAGTGAGCAGTTCTTC. Its translation: CATSGRTSGSLGSEQFF.

The chain uses TRBV3-1 (or the pseudogene TRBV3-2) and TRBJ1-2, with TRBD1 matching over 7 bases. Germline V lookup: CDR1 LGHDT, CDR2 YNNKEL (reference sequence). The CDR3 extends over 19 amino acids. Unmatched junction bases numbered 14, after V lost 1 base and J lost 0 bases. The CDR3 bases are TGTGCCAGCAGCCAAGCTGACAGGGCTAGAGGTGAACCTAACTATGGCTACACCTTC. Protein sequence: CASSQADRARGEPNYGYTF.

The rearrangement links TRBV19 to TRBJ2-2, with D possibly being TRBD2 (6 bases). V lost 5 bases to trimming and J lost 3 bases, with 7 bases between them. Germline CDR1 and CDR2: LNHDA and SQIVND (reference sequence). This CDR3 has 13 residues. For the CDR3, the DNA is TGTGCCAGTAGTGGGACTCACACCGGGGAGCTGTTTTTT. Protein: CASSGTHTGELFF.

This chain links TRBV20-1 with TRBJ1-1; D unclear. Germline V lookup: CDR1 DFQATT, CDR2 SNEGSKA (reference sequence). CDR3 size: 11 residues. V dropped 6 bases and J dropped 0 bases, with 5 bases sitting between them. CDR3 in amino acids: CSAYMNTEAFF. CDR3 DNA sequence: TGCAGTGCATACATGAACACTGAAGCTTTCTTT.

The J gene is TRBJ1-3, the V gene TRBV5-1; D is uncertain. The CDR3 totals 15 residues. Germline assignment: CDR1 SGHRS and CDR2 YFSETQ. V was pared by 0 bases and J by 0 bases, with 7 bases between. Written as DNA, the CDR3 is TGCGCCAGCAGCTTGGGAGGATACTCTGGAAACACCATATATTTT. Translation: CASSLGGYSGNTIYF.

The rearrangement joins TRBV11-3 to TRBJ1-1; 7 bases fit TRBD1. Germline CDR1 SGHNT, CDR2 YENEEA. V trimming: 3 bases; J trimming: 2 bases; junction bases outside the gene matches: 3. The CDR3 loop spans 14 amino acids. The CDR3 reads CASSLRGRNTEAFF. The CDR3 DNA follows: TGTGCCAGCAGCTTGAGGGGGCGCAACACTGAAGCTTTCTTT.